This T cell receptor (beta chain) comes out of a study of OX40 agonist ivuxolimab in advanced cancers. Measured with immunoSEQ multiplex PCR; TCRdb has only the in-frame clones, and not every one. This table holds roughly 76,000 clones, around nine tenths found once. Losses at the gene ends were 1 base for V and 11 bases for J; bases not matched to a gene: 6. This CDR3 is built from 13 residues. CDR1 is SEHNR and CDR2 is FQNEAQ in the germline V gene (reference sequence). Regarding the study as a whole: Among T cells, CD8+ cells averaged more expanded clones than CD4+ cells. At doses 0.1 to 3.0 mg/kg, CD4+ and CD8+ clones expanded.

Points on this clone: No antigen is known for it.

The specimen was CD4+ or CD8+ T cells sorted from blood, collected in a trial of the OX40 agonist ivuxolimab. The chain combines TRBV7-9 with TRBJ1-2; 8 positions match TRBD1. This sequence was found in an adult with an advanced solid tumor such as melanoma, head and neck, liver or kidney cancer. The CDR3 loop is CASSLGRTGQYTF. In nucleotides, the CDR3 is TGTGCCAGCAGCTTAGGGAGGACAGGGCAATACACCTTC.